Shown below are 13 T cell receptor beta chains from a single sample sequenced in a study of patients and donors after allogeneic stem cell transplantation. TCRdb fed the RT-PCR reads into MiXCR, producing one record per CDR3 protein. Of under 200,000 distinct CDR3 sequences listed, about 30% are singletons. Sequencing used blood, either unsorted or a sorted T cell fraction (not recorded which). The receptors derive from a human donor who was either an allogeneic HSCT recipient or a stem cell or donor lymphocyte infusion donor (not recorded which). It is not recorded whose cells these are; they may come from a transplant donor.

This chain uses TRBV7-3 with TRBJ1-1; no firm D call. Germline CDR1 is SGHTA and CDR2 is FQGTGA. The CDR3 has 14 residues. Deletions cut 1 base from V and 3 bases from J, with 9 bases between. CDR3 sequence reads: CASSLSAWDTEAFF. The CDR3 coding sequence is TGTGCCAGCAGCTTAAGCGCCTGGGACACTGAAGCTTTCTTT. The full variable domain, rest sourced from reference TRBV7-3 and TRBJ1-1, is GAGVSQTPSNKVTEKGKYVELRCDPISGHTALYWYRQSLGQGPEFLIYFQGTGAADDSGLPNDRFFAVRPEGSVSTLKIQRTERGDSAVYLCASSLSAWDTEAFFGQGTRLTVV.

The chain carries TRBV3-1 and TRBJ1-6, with a tentative D call TRBD1 (5 bases). Trimming took off 4 bases at V and 10 bases at J, with 17 bases between the two ends. The CDR3 is 15 amino acids. Germline assignment: CDR1 LGHDT and CDR2 YNNKEL (reference sequence). This CDR3 reads CASSRVGGWGSPLHF. CDR3 DNA: TGTGCCAGCAGCCGAGTCGGGGGGTGGGGATCACCCCTCCACTTT.

The table lists this clonotype with a few counts. The chain links TRBV20-1 to TRBJ2-7; D may be TRBD2 (5 bases). The CDR3 totals 11 residues. Per germline, CDR1 DFQATT and CDR2 SNEGSKA (reference sequence). CDR3 sequence (DNA): TGCAGCGCTGGACTTCACTACGAGCAGTACTTC. Translating it yields CSAGLHYEQYF.

The J gene is TRBJ2-1, the V gene TRBV20-1; 7 bases are shared with TRBD1. Trimming removed 0 bases from V and 0 bases from J; junction bases left unmatched: 8. Germline CDR1 DFQATT, CDR2 SNEGSKA (reference sequence). The CDR3 has 17 amino acids. The CDR3 protein is CSARDRQTGSSYNEQFF. The CDR3 DNA is TGCAGTGCTAGAGATCGACAGACAGGGAGCTCCTACAATGAGCAGTTCTTC.

This clonotype was seen only a few times. The V gene is TRBV6-2 or TRBV6-3, the J gene TRBJ2-1, with 8 bases matching TRBD1. The germline V gene encodes CDR1 MNHEY and CDR2 SVGEGT. The CDR3 is 15 amino acids. J gave up 4 bases and V 2 bases, and 4 bases lay outside the gene matches. The CDR3 is CASSYAGQVYNEQFF. CDR3 in DNA: TGTGCCAGCAGTTACGCGGGACAGGTATACAATGAGCAGTTCTTC.

This clonotype has a count of ten or more. The chain uses TRBV20-1 and TRBJ1-6, with 8 bases fitting TRBD1. The CDR3 covers 14 residues. V lost 5 bases and J lost 7; bases outside the gene matches: 7. Per the germline V gene, CDR1 is DFQATT and CDR2 is SNEGSKA (reference sequence). CDR3 DNA sequence: TGCAGTGCTCGACAGGGGATGTTCAATTCACCCCTCCACTTT. Protein sequence: CSARQGMFNSPLHF.

DNA of the CDR3: TGTGCCAGCTCAAGAGCCGGGACAGGGGGCGGCGAGCAGTACTTC. Protein sequence: CASSRAGTGGGEQYF. V is TRBV18 and J is TRBJ2-7; 12 bases match TRBD1. This CDR3 is 15 amino acids long. The germline CDR1 and CDR2 sequences are KGHSH and LQKENI. V gave up 5 bases and J gave up 6 bases; unmatched junction bases: 8.

The chain links TRBV27 to TRBJ1-1; no definite D call. In germline, CDR1 is MNHEY, CDR2 SMNVEV (reference sequence). The CDR3 totals 13 residues. Between the trimmed V and J ends, which lost 6 bases and 3 bases, there was a span of 11 bases. CDR3: CASRIGWDTEAFF. In DNA, the CDR3 is TGTGCCAGCAGAATAGGCTGGGACACTGAAGCTTTCTTT.

V gene TRBV4-1 combines with J gene TRBJ2-1; TRBD2 is a possible D gene (5 bases). Germline V gives CDR1 MGHRA, CDR2 YSYEKL. Deletions cut 0 bases from V and 16 bases from J, with 16 bases between. The CDR3 covers 13 residues. The CDR3 loop reads CASSQDSLGGQFF. The CDR3 DNA reads TGCGCCAGCAGCCAAGATTCCCTAGGAGGTCAATTCTTC.

The rearrangement links TRBV9 to TRBJ2-2, with D unclear. The CDR3 length is 15 residues. V was clipped by 0 bases and J by 8 bases, with 14 bases between them. Germline CDR1 SGDLS, CDR2 YYNGEE. CDR3 sequence (DNA): TGTGCCAGCAGCGTAGCCACCTGGAGAACAGGGGAGCTGTTTTTT. Its protein product is CASSVATWRTGELFF.

This clonotype was detected many times. V usage is TRBV20-1 and J usage is TRBJ1-5; D call uncertain. This CDR3 has 14 residues. V lost 0 bases and J 0 bases, leaving 6 bases between the germline ends. Germline CDR1 reads DFQATT; CDR2 reads SNEGSKA (reference sequence). The CDR3 sequence is CSARDTNSNQPQHF. CDR3 bases: TGCAGTGCTAGAGATACCAATAGCAATCAGCCCCAGCATTTT.

The chain combines TRBV27 with TRBJ2-3, with TRBD2 matching 9 bases. Per the germline V gene, CDR1 is MNHEY and CDR2 is SMNVEV (reference sequence). The CDR3 sequence is 17 residues long. V trimming: 1 base; J trimming: 2 bases; junction bases outside the gene matches: 7. The CDR3 nucleotides are TGTGCCAGCAGTTTATTAGGGCTAGCGGGGATCACAGATACGCAGTATTTT. This sequence encodes CASSLLGLAGITDTQYF.

The table lists this clonotype with a few counts. The genes are TRBV6-1 and TRBJ2-3, with 8 nucleotides matching TRBD2. Germline-derived CDR1 and CDR2 are MNHNS and SASEGT. J was trimmed by 2 bases and V by 6 bases; bases with no gene match: 10. The CDR3 runs 16 residues. In nucleotides, the CDR3 is TGTGCCAGCAGGGGCCGGGTTAGCGGGACCACAGATACGCAGTATTTT. It specifies CASRGRVSGTTDTQYF.